Described below is a single T cell receptor (beta chain) sequence and its context. TCRdb's copy holds only in-frame clones and misses some; the assay was immunoSEQ multiplex PCR. Of about 140,000 clones listed, about 87% are singletons. This sample was included in a study of blood T cell repertoires in COVID-19. Background on the study: PBMCs, B-cell-depleted T cells, or T cells provided the cDNA or gDNA that made up the material.

CDR3 size: 13 residues. In germline, CDR1 is KGHSH, CDR2 LQKENI. V was cut by 6 bases and J by 0 bases, with 7 bases left in between. The TCR comes from a middle-aged man in a cohort exposed to, infected with or recovered from COVID-19 (not recorded which). The sequenced sample consisted of PBMCs or T cells enriched from blood (not recorded which). The rearrangement joins TRBV18 to TRBJ2-3; no firm D call. The CDR3 spells CASSPTSTDTQYF. Written as DNA, the CDR3 is TGTGCCAGCTCCCCGACTAGCACAGATACGCAGTATTTT.